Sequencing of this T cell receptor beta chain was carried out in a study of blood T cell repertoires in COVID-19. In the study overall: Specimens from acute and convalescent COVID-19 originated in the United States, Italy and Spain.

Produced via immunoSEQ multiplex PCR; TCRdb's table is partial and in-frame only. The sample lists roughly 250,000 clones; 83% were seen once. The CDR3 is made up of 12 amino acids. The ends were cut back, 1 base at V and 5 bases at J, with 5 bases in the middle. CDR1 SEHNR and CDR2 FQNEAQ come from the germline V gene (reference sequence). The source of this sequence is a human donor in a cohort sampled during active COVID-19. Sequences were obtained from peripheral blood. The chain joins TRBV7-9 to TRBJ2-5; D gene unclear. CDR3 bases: TGTGCCAGCAGCTTAGTCTCGGAGACCCAGTACTTC. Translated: CASSLVSETQYF.